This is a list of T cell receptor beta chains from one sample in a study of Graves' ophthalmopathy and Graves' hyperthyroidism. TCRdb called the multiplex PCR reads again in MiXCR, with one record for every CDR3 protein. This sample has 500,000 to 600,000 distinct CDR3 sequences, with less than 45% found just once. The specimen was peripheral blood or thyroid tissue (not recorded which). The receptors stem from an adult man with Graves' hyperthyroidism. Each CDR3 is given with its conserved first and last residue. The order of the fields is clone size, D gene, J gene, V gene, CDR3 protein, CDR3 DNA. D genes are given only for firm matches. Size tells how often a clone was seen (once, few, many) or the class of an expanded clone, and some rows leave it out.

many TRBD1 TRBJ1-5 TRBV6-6 CASTTAGGVPQHF TGTGCCAGCACCACTGCAGGGGGAGTGCCCCAGCATTTT
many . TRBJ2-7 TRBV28 CASSLKRYEQYF TGTGCCAGCAGTTTAAAGCGTTACGAGCAGTACTTC
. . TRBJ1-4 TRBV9 CASSVGAPNEKLFF TGTGCCAGCAGCGTAGGGGCCCCTAATGAAAAACTGTTTTTT
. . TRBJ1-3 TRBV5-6 CASSLGFGSSGNTIYF TGTGCCAGCAGCTTGGGGTTTGGGTCCTCTGGAAACACCATATATTTT
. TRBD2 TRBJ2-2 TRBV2 CASSFRLAEPTGELVF TGTGCCAGCAGTTTCCGGCTAGCGGAACCCACCGGGGAGCTGGTTTTT
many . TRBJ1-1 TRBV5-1 CASIAGSGVAPTEAFF TGCGCCAGCATCGCGGGGTCCGGAGTGGCGCCCACTGAAGCTTTCTTT
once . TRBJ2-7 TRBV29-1 CSVGPDSYEQYF TGCAGCGTAGGTCCCGATTCCTACGAGCAGTACTTC
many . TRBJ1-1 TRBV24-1 CATSDVGTEAFF TGTGCCACCAGTGATGTTGGCACTGAAGCTTTCTTT
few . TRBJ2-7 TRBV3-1 CASSQLGLVEQYF TGTGCCAGCAGCCAACTAGGCTTGGTCGAGCAGTACTTC
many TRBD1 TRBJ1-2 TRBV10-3 CAISKGADYGYTF TGTGCCATCTCGAAGGGGGCGGACTATGGCTACACCTTC
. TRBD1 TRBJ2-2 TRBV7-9 CASSFDRADGELFF TGTGCCAGCAGCTTCGACAGGGCTGACGGGGAGCTGTTTTTT
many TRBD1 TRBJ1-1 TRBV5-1 CASRRTGPDTEAFF TGCGCCAGCAGGCGGACAGGGCCCGACACTGAAGCTTTCTTT
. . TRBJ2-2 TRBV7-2 CASSQDPGGANTGELFF TGCGCCAGCAGCCAAGATCCAGGTGGGGCCAACACCGGGGAGCTGTTTTTT
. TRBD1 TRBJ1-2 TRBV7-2 CASSPSGTGLIYGYTF TGTGCCAGCTCACCATCCGGGACAGGGCTAATCTATGGCTACACCTTC
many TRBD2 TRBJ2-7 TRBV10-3 CAISGTSDSYEQYF TGTGCCATCAGCGGGACTAGCGACTCCTACGAGCAGTACTTC
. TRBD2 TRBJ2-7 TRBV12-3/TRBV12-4 CASIPGGGRYEQYF TGTGCCAGCATCCCTGGGGGGGGACGGTACGAGCAGTACTTC
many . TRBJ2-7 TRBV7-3 CASSYSKGDEQYF TGTGCCAGCAGTTATTCCAAGGGGGACGAGCAGTACTTC
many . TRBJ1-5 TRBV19 CASSRLSGQPQHF TGTGCCAGCAGTCGACTATCCGGTCAGCCCCAGCATTTT
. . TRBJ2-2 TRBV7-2 CASSRSSGELFF TGTGCCAGCAGCCGTAGTAGCGGGGAGCTGTTTTTT
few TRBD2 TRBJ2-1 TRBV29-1 CSVGGGASDEQFF TGCAGCGTAGGCGGGGGGGCCTCGGATGAGCAGTTCTTC
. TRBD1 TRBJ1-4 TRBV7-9 CASSVAAGGTGTDEKLFF TGTGCCAGCAGCGTCGCGGCGGGGGGGACAGGAACTGATGAAAAACTGTTTTTT
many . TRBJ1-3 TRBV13 CASSSQFSGNTIYF TGTGCCAGCAGCTCTCAGTTTTCTGGAAACACCATATATTTT